The rows below give T cell receptor beta chains drawn from one sample of a study of blood T cell repertoires in COVID-19. Measured with immunoSEQ multiplex PCR; TCRdb has only the in-frame clones, and not every one. This table holds just over 250,000 clones, over 80% found once. The sample comprised peripheral blood. These receptors all stem from a woman between 65 and 79 years old with COVID-19, enrolled during active disease. Each CDR3 is given with its conserved first and last residue. The D gene is left open where the match is weak.

CASSTGGVNNEQFF	TRBD1	TRBV28	TRBJ2-1	14
CASSVIGGDTEAFF	NA	TRBV9	TRBJ1-1	14
CAWKGQTYGYTF	TRBD1	TRBV30	TRBJ1-2	12
CSASIVGFRGSDNSPLHF	NA	TRBV20-1	TRBJ1-6	18
CASSPPGQNSPLHF	TRBD1	TRBV9	TRBJ1-6	14
CASSHSGSLAGELFF	TRBD2	TRBV3-1/TRBV3-2	TRBJ2-2	15
CASSYARQGNTEAFF	TRBD1	TRBV11-3	TRBJ1-1	15
CASSPTGYPEQYF	NA	TRBV5-8	TRBJ2-7	13
CASTSTFNEKLFF	NA	TRBV28	TRBJ1-4	13
CASSSLQGAAKRDEQYF	TRBD1	TRBV5-6	TRBJ2-7	17